These 13 T cell receptor beta chains were sequenced from one sample in a study of blood T cell repertoires in COVID-19. Sequencing used immunoSEQ multiplex PCR; TCRdb keeps in-frame clones, though not all of them. Of around 140,000 clones in the sample, around nine tenths are singletons; the top ten hold under 9%. The sequenced sample consisted of peripheral blood. The receptor source for this set is a woman in her fifties or sixties with active or convalescent COVID-19.

The rearrangement uses TRBV9 and TRBJ2-2; perhaps TRBD2 as D (5 bases). Trimming removed 4 bases from V and 3 bases from J, with 10 bases in between. The CDR3 length is 14 residues. Looked up from germline, CDR1 is SGDLS and CDR2 is YYNGEE. CDR3 nucleotide sequence: TGTGCCAGCAGCACTAGTATCCACACCGGGGAGCTGTTTTTT. This sequence encodes CASSTSIHTGELFF.

The chain recombines TRBV28 with TRBJ2-4; D gene unclear. Germline V gene sequence: CDR1 MDHEN, CDR2 SYDVKM. Trimming removed 6 bases at V and 0 bases at J, with 9 bases between. This CDR3 spans 14 amino acids. The CDR3 reads CASRVALAKNIQYF. For the CDR3, the DNA is TGTGCCAGCAGGGTGGCCCTAGCCAAAAACATTCAGTACTTC.

The chain has TRBV7-2 and TRBJ2-6; the match to TRBD1 covers 10 bases. The V segment lost 5 bases and the J segment 7 bases; nucleotides outside the gene matches: 5. Germline V lookup: CDR1 SGHTA, CDR2 FQGNSA. CDR3 length equals 15 residues. CDR3 in amino acids: CASSPDRGQANVLTF. For the CDR3, the DNA is TGTGCCAGCAGCCCTGACAGGGGGCAAGCCAACGTCCTGACTTTC.

V usage is TRBV2 and J usage is TRBJ1-2, with D perhaps TRBD1 (6 bases). V lost 6 bases, J lost 3 bases, and 11 bases lay in between. CDR1 is SNHLY and CDR2 is FYNNEI in the germline V gene. This CDR3 spans 13 amino acids. Here the CDR3 reads CASSTGTDYGYTF. In nucleotides, the CDR3 is TGTGCCAGCAGCACAGGGACGGACTATGGCTACACCTTC.

The genes are TRBV5-4 and TRBJ2-3, with D unclear. The CDR3 totals 13 residues. Germline CDR1 SGHNT, CDR2 YYREEE (reference sequence). Trimming took 2 bases from V and 1 from J, leaving 5 bases between them. DNA for the CDR3: TGTGCCAGCAGCTTAACAGGCACAGATACGCAGTATTTT. Protein product: CASSLTGTDTQYF.

In this sample, this clone turned up a few times. The CDR3 bases are TGCGCCAGCAGCTTTCAGTCACGGGGGGACACTGAAGCTTTCTTT. This codes for CASSFQSRGDTEAFF. The chain couples TRBV5-1 to TRBJ1-1, with D tentatively TRBD1 (5 bases). CDR3 length equals 15 residues. V gave up 2 bases and J gave up 3 bases, with 14 bases separating them. Germline V gene sequence: CDR1 SGHRS, CDR2 YFSETQ.

The CDR3 region is CASSLSGEAEAFF. The CDR3 DNA is TGTGCCAGCAGCTTATCAGGGGAAGCTGAAGCTTTCTTT. V and J are TRBV7-2 and TRBJ1-1; possibly TRBD1 for D (6 bases). The V gene's germline CDR1 is SGHTA and CDR2 FQGNSA. Trimming stripped 2 bases from V and 6 bases from J, with 10 bases between. This CDR3 region has 13 residues.

This rearrangement joins TRBV5-1 to TRBJ2-5; possible D gene TRBD1, 6 bases. The V end was cut by 1 base, the J end by 4 bases, with 14 bases between. CDR1 and CDR2 from the germline V gene are SGHRS and YFSETQ. The CDR3 runs to 15 residues. CDR3 in DNA: TGCGCCAGCAGCTTGACCCCCCAGGGGCTAGAGACCCAGTACTTC. Residues: CASSLTPQGLETQYF.

This clone was seen only a few times. Other DNA sequences in this sample translate to the same CDR3. The chain combines TRBV12-3 or TRBV12-4 with TRBJ1-5; D might be TRBD1 (5 bases). V was cut by 2 bases and J by 7 bases, with 9 bases left in between. CDR3 size: 13 residues. The CDR3 here is CASSLRGNQPQHF. The CDR3 DNA sequence: TGTGCCAGCAGTTTAAGGGGTAACCAGCCCCAGCATTTT.

The chain links TRBV9 to TRBJ2-7; TRBD1 matches 9 bases. V lost 3 bases and J lost 2; bases outside the gene matches: 6. The CDR3 contains 15 residues. The germline CDR1 and CDR2 sequences are SGDLS and YYNGEE. CDR3 residues: CASSAGQGLAYEQYF. As DNA, the CDR3 is TGTGCCAGCAGCGCAGGACAGGGGCTGGCCTACGAGCAGTACTTC.

The genes are TRBV11-1 and TRBJ2-5; maybe TRBD2 (7 bases). There are 13 residues in the CDR3. Germline V gives CDR1 SGHAT, CDR2 FQDESV (reference sequence). The V end was cut by 8 bases, the J end by 5 bases, with 15 bases between. CDR3 bases: TGTGCCAGCTTGAGGGGGGGGACGGAGACCCAGTACTTC. Protein: CASLRGGTETQYF.

This rearrangement joins TRBV4-1 to TRBJ1-2; D not resolved. CDR3 length: 16 amino acids. Trimming removed 4 bases from V and 0 bases from J, with 15 bases in between. CDR1 is MGHRA and CDR2 is YSYEKL in the germline V gene. The CDR3 DNA reads TGCGCCAGCAGCCCCCCGGGGTTGTGGGCTAACTATGGCTACACCTTC. This codes for CASSPPGLWANYGYTF.

The chain recombines TRBV4-2 with TRBJ1-2, with TRBD1 matching 9 bases. Germline assignment: CDR1 LGHNA and CDR2 YNFKEQ. There are 16 residues in the CDR3. V gave up 6 bases and J gave up 2 bases; unmatched junction bases: 10. In DNA, the CDR3 is TGTGCCAGCAGTCTTAATTCGGGACAGGGAAACTATGGCTACACCTTC. Protein sequence: CASSLNSGQGNYGYTF.